This T cell receptor beta chain was retrieved from a study of blood T cells in healthy people across ages. Study results and limitations: Since the PBMCs were unsorted, naive and antigen-experienced cells could not be conclusively compared. A roughly linear fall in TCR beta diversity per million T cells was seen with increasing age.

The CDR3 sequence is 15 residues long. Per the germline V gene, CDR1 is LGHNA and CDR2 is YNFKEQ. As concerns this clonotype: The antigen is undetermined. Mismatch with germline at one junction end may stem from a read error.

With a J-beta primer mix and a sample-barcoded 5' primer, a second PCR ran roughly 6 to 12 cycles. A 12-random-nucleotide template-switch adaptor tagged each cDNA molecule. MiXCR, run by TCRdb on the 5' RACE reads, gives a single entry per CDR3 protein. The sample consists of 700,000 or so distinct CDR3 sequences, about 43% of them appearing once. The chain is built from TRBV4-2 and TRBJ1-6; 8 positions agree with TRBD1. This receptor was obtained from a man of 80 years or more in good health. Sequenced sample: blood. CDR3 loop: CASSQESQGGAPPHF. The DNA for the CDR3 is TGTGCCAGCAGCCAAGAATCACAGGGGGGTGCACCCCCCCACTTT.